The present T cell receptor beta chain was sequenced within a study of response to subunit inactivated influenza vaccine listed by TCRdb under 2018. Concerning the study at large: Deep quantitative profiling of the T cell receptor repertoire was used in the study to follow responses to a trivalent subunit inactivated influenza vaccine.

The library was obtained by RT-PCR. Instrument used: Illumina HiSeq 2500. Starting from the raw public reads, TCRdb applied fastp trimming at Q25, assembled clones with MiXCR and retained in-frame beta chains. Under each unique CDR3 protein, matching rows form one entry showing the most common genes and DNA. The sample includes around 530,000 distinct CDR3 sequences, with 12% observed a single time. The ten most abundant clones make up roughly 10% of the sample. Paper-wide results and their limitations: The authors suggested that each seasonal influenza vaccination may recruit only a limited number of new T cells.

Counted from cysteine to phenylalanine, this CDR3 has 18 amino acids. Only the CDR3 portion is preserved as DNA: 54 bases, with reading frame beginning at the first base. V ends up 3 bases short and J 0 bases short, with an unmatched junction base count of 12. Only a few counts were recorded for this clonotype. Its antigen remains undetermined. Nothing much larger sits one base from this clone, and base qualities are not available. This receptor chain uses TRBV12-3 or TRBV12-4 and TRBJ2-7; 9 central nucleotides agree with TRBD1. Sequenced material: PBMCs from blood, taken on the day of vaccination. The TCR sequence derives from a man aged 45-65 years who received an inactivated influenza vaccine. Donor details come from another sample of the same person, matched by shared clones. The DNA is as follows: TGTGCCAGCAGTTTTTCAGGACAGGGGCTACCAGTCTCCTACGAGCAGTACTTC. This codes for CASSFSGQGLPVSYEQYF.